This is a list of T cell receptor beta chains from one sample in a study of blood T cell repertoires in COVID-19. The assay was immunoSEQ multiplex PCR, and TCRdb's table has in-frame clones only and misses some. The sample contains about 240,000 clones, approximately 86% of which appear only once. Sample: peripheral blood. The receptor source for this set is a woman between 25 and 40 years old with acute or convalescent COVID-19. CDR3s include the opening cysteine and the closing phenylalanine or tryptophan. A D gene is named only where the DNA matches it firmly. The size field is filled for only some rows; it gives once, few, many or a size class.

clone size: -
J gene: TRBJ1-5
V gene: TRBV6-2/TRBV6-3
D gene: TRBD1
CDR3 protein: CASSLGQGGNQPQHF
CDR3 DNA: TGTGCCAGCAGTTTGGGACAGGGCGGGAATCAGCCCCAGCATTTT

clone size: -
J gene: TRBJ2-7
V gene: TRBV4-3
D gene: TRBD2
CDR3 protein: CASSQDLTSGRTEQYF
CDR3 DNA: TGCGCCAGCAGCCAAGATCTTACTAGCGGGAGAACCGAGCAGTACTTC

clone size: -
J gene: TRBJ1-3
V gene: TRBV21-1
D gene: -
CDR3 protein: CASRKVRVSRNTIYF
CDR3 DNA: TGTGCCAGCAGAAAGGTCAGGGTGTCCAGAAACACCATATATTTT

clone size: -
J gene: TRBJ2-1
V gene: TRBV7-2
D gene: -
CDR3 protein: CASSLGSGQYNEQFF
CDR3 DNA: TGTGCCAGCAGCTTAGGGTCCGGACAGTACAATGAGCAGTTCTTC

clone size: -
J gene: TRBJ2-1
V gene: TRBV7-8
D gene: TRBD2
CDR3 protein: CASSLALWTSVHNEQFF
CDR3 DNA: TGTGCCAGCAGCTTAGCGCTTTGGACTAGCGTACACAATGAGCAGTTCTTC

clone size: -
J gene: TRBJ1-3
V gene: TRBV18
D gene: TRBD1
CDR3 protein: CASSPWTGKAGNTIYF
CDR3 DNA: TGTGCCAGCTCTCCCTGGACAGGGAAAGCTGGAAACACCATATATTTT

clone size: -
J gene: TRBJ2-3
V gene: TRBV3-1/TRBV3-2
D gene: TRBD2
CDR3 protein: CASSQDEWREVTDTQYF
CDR3 DNA: TGTGCCAGCAGCCAAGATGAATGGCGGGAGGTAACAGATACGCAGTATTTT

clone size: once
J gene: TRBJ2-1
V gene: TRBV6-6
D gene: TRBD2
CDR3 protein: CASRTSGRYNEQFF
CDR3 DNA: TGTGCCAGCAGGACTAGCGGGCGGTACAATGAGCAGTTCTTC

clone size: -
J gene: TRBJ1-2
V gene: TRBV25-1
D gene: TRBD1
CDR3 protein: CASSEPDRDYGYTF
CDR3 DNA: TGTGCCAGCAGTGAACCGGACAGGGACTATGGCTACACCTTC

clone size: -
J gene: TRBJ2-3
V gene: TRBV5-1
D gene: TRBD2
CDR3 protein: CASSLWRAGVGTDTQYF
CDR3 DNA: TGCGCCAGCAGCTTGTGGAGGGCGGGAGTCGGCACAGATACGCAGTATTTT

clone size: -
J gene: TRBJ1-5
V gene: TRBV11-2
D gene: TRBD1
CDR3 protein: CASSLVAGGNQPQHF
CDR3 DNA: TGTGCCAGCAGCTTAGTAGCAGGGGGTAATCAGCCCCAGCATTTT

clone size: -
J gene: TRBJ2-7
V gene: TRBV6-2/TRBV6-3
D gene: TRBD2
CDR3 protein: CASSYSSGSKRYEQYF
CDR3 DNA: TGTGCCAGCAGTTACTCTAGCGGGAGCAAGAGATATGAGCAGTACTTC

clone size: -
J gene: TRBJ1-1
V gene: TRBV5-6
D gene: -
CDR3 protein: CASSLGPRDTEAFF
CDR3 DNA: TGTGCCAGCAGCTTGGGGCCCCGGGACACTGAAGCTTTCTTT

clone size: -
J gene: TRBJ1-2
V gene: TRBV9
D gene: -
CDR3 protein: CASSVGSVQANYGYTF
CDR3 DNA: TGTGCCAGCAGCGTAGGTTCGGTCCAAGCTAACTATGGCTACACCTTC